This T cell receptor (beta chain) is drawn from a study of metastatic and nonmetastatic thyroid tumors (dated by TCRdb to the early 2020s). Regarding the complete study: For patients with malignant and with benign thyroid disease, the researchers compared repertoires between peripheral blood samples and tumor or nodule tissue samples.

Note on this clone: No cognate antigen has been identified for it. The sample holds no much larger clone one base away, and base qualities are not on file.

Receptor amplification or capture employed PCR. Sequencing took place on an Illumina HiSeq 4000. High-throughput sequencing was used to profile the TCR beta-chain CDR3 region of every patient. The published analysis was carried out like this. Drawing on CDR3 differences between clinicopathological groups, the researchers built a classifier meant to tell apart patients with distant-metastatic papillary thyroid cancer. Repertoire diversity was assessed with the Shannon index, and tumor-blood repertoire similarity with the Morisita-Horn index. TCRdb cleaned the public reads at Q25 with fastp, built clones with MiXCR and kept in-frame beta chains. These V and J calls rely on TCRdb rather than the paper's analysis. This sample gives about 21,000 clones in total; around 38% of them show up just once. Roughly 25% of the sample lies in the top ten. Taken from the germline V gene, the CDR1 and CDR2 loops are MNHEY and SVGAGI. V was cut back by 6 bases and J by 0 bases, leaving a gap of 12 bases between them. The CDR3 has 14 amino acids, counting the end cysteine and phenylalanine. The only DNA kept is the CDR3, 42 bases in frame from the first base.

Beyond this particular receptor, the publication reports: In both blood and tumor samples, TCR beta diversity was reported to be significantly higher in malignant tumors than in benign nodules.

None of the patients had been given any treatment before thyroid surgery. Using T-cell receptor beta sequencing, the researchers looked back retrospectively at clinical samples from patients, gathered between about 2012 and 2018. Sequenced material: tumor tissue. The chain is assembled from TRBV6-5 and TRBJ2-7; TRBD1 is a weak D gene call, 5 bases matching. The clonotype comes from a female donor with papillary thyroid cancer or a benign thyroid nodule (not recorded which). Some clones in this sample may be carry-over from other donors' samples. Here the CDR3 is given as CASSSIDSSYEQYF. DNA sequence: TGTGCCAGCAGCTCTATAGACAGCTCCTACGAGCAGTACTTC.